The entry that follows covers one TCR beta chain sequence. Its matching antigen is unknown. Thyroid surgery was performed in patients who had received no treatment beforehand. This sample is part of a study of metastatic and nonmetastatic thyroid tumors. Overall study: It was across blood and tumor or nodule tissue from malignant and benign thyroid patients that repertoires were compared. Regarding the study as a whole: When malignant thyroid tumors were compared with benign nodules, TCR beta diversity was reportedly significantly higher in the malignant tumors. This held in both blood and tumor samples.

The CDR3 loop spans 15 amino acids. Germline V gives CDR1 MNHEY, CDR2 SVGAGI. The V end lost 2 bases, the J end lost 6 bases, and 11 bases lay between the germline ends. TCRdb re-processed the PCR reads through MiXCR. The sample yields about 16,000 clones, about 30% seen once. The TCR sequence derives from a female donor with papillary thyroid cancer or a benign thyroid nodule (not recorded which). Some clones in this sample may be carry-over from other donors' samples. Material: adjacent normal tissue. This rearrangement joins TRBV6-5 to TRBJ1-6; D gene ambiguous. The CDR3 nucleotides read TGTGCCAGCAGTTACGAGGCAGGTCTTAATTCACCCCTCCACTTT. Its protein product is CASSYEAGLNSPLHF.